The 17 T cell receptor beta chains below were found in one sample sequenced in a study of breast tumors, draining lymph nodes, adjacent tissues. Breast cancer patients provided tissue from their axillary draining lymph nodes. One entry per CDR3 protein, called by TCRdb with MiXCR from the multiplex PCR reads. The sample has fewer than 200,000 distinct CDR3 sequences, approximately 30% seen once; the top ten hold 3.5% to 4.5%. Input material: axillary lymph node tissue. These receptors all come from a female donor with breast cancer. Some clones in this sample may be carry-over from other donors' samples.

At least ten counts were recorded for this clonotype. This sequence joins TRBV4-1 and TRBJ2-3; D perhaps matches TRBD1 (6 bases). Per the germline V gene, CDR1 is MGHRA and CDR2 is YSYEKL. Trimming shortened V by 9 bases and J by 4 bases, and 11 bases separated the two germline ends. The CDR3 extends over 12 amino acids. The CDR3 loop is CASWGRPDTQYF. In nucleotides, the CDR3 is TGCGCCAGTTGGGGGCGGCCAGATACGCAGTATTTT.

Many counts were recorded for this clonotype. The chain joins TRBV5-8 to TRBJ2-1; D is uncertain. Germline loops: CDR1 SGHTS, CDR2 YDEGEE. Trimming shortened V by 3 bases and J by 7 bases, and 11 bases separated the two germline ends. The CDR3 loop spans 13 amino acids. CDR3: CASSSRANNEQFF. Written as DNA, the CDR3 is TGTGCCAGCAGCTCCCGGGCCAATAATGAGCAGTTCTTC.

This clonotype was seen many times. The chain uses TRBV7-9 and TRBJ1-4; 8 nucleotides line up with TRBD1. Germline V CDR1 and CDR2: SEHNR, FQNEAQ (reference sequence). V lost 4 bases, J lost 2 bases, and 3 bases stayed unmatched. The length of the CDR3 is 15 residues. CDR3 coding DNA: TGTGCCAGCAGCTCCCGGACAGGGACTAATGAAAAACTGTTTTTT. Amino acid sequence: CASSSRTGTNEKLFF.

The chain employs TRBV27 and TRBJ2-2; weak D call: TRBD1 (7 bases). V dropped 6 bases and J dropped 0 bases, with 17 bases sitting between them. The germline gives CDR1 MNHEY, CDR2 SMNVEV (reference sequence). The CDR3 totals 17 residues. The DNA of the CDR3 is TGTGCCAGCAGCCCTACAGGGGACTGGACGAACACCGGGGAGCTGTTTTTT. Protein sequence: CASSPTGDWTNTGELFF.

This clonotype was picked up many times. The rearrangement joins TRBV6-1 to TRBJ2-1; 7 bases align to TRBD2. Germline CDR1 is MNHNS and CDR2 is SASEGT. J gave up 10 bases and V 5 bases, and 8 bases lay outside the gene matches. This CDR3 contains 13 residues. DNA for the CDR3: TGTGCCAGCAGTCTTGCGGGGGAACGGGAGCAGTTCTTC. This codes for CASSLAGEREQFF.

Many counts were recorded for this clonotype. The gene calls are TRBV2 and TRBJ2-7, with D unresolved. Germline CDR1 SNHLY, CDR2 FYNNEI. Trimming cost V 4 bases and J 3 bases, with 10 bases left between them. CDR3 length: 13 amino acids. The CDR3 nucleotides read TGTGCCAGCAGTGTGCTATTTCTCTACGAGCAGTACTTC. This encodes CASSVLFLYEQYF.

This clonotype was detected a few times. The rearrangement joins TRBV27 to TRBJ2-7, with TRBD1 as a possible D gene (5 bases). With 2 bases removed from V and 3 bases from J, the gap between germline ends came to 14 bases. CDR1 is MNHEY and CDR2 is SMNVEV in the germline V gene (reference sequence). This CDR3 region has 15 residues. CDR3 in amino acids: CASSLGAAVYYEQYF. The CDR3 bases are TGTGCCAGCAGTTTAGGGGCGGCAGTATACTACGAGCAGTACTTC.

The chain recombines TRBV3-1 with TRBJ1-3; the D is unclear. Germline loops: CDR1 LGHDT, CDR2 YNNKEL (reference sequence). This CDR3 region has 14 residues. V shed 0 bases and J shed 2 bases, with 5 bases lying between them. The CDR3 protein is CASSQEFPGNTIYF. In DNA, the CDR3 is TGTGCCAGCAGCCAAGAATTCCCTGGAAACACCATATATTTT.

This clonotype was recorded at least ten times. J is TRBJ2-3 and V is TRBV7-6; 8 positions match TRBD1. Germline CDR1 reads SGHVS; CDR2 reads FNYEAQ. This CDR3 contains 15 residues. V trimming: 5 bases; J trimming: 5 bases; junction bases outside the gene matches: 9. For the CDR3, the DNA is TGTGCCAGCAGCGGGAGACAGGGGCTCGGAGATACGCAGTATTTT. This encodes CASSGRQGLGDTQYF.

This chain links TRBV20-1 with TRBJ2-2, with D perhaps TRBD1 (6 bases). Deletions cut 0 bases from V and 6 bases from J, with 14 bases between. This CDR3 has 15 residues. Germline loops: CDR1 DFQATT, CDR2 SNEGSKA (reference sequence). CDR3 loop: CSARDLTGLAGELFF. The CDR3 region has the DNA TGCAGTGCTAGAGACCTTACAGGGCTGGCCGGGGAGCTGTTTTTT.

Of note for this clonotype: At one of its ends the junction is not consistent with the germline gene, which may arise from a read error. V gene TRBV7-6 combines with J gene TRBJ2-7, with D unresolved. The CDR3 covers 13 residues. Per the germline V gene, CDR1 is SGHVS and CDR2 is FNYEAQ. In nucleotides, the CDR3 is TGTGCCCGCAGCTTGGGCATGACAAACGAGCAGTACTTC. It encodes CARSLGMTNEQYF.

The chain carries TRBV7-2 and TRBJ1-4, with unresolved D. Germline-derived CDR1 and CDR2 are SGHTA and FQGNSA. V lost 3 bases, J lost 0 bases, and 8 bases lay in between. CDR3 length: 15 amino acids. CDR3 nucleotides: TGTGCCAGCAGCTTCGGGCGACCAACTAATGAAAAACTGTTTTTT. This translates into CASSFGRPTNEKLFF.

This clonotype was seen at least ten times. The chain is built from TRBV19 and TRBJ1-5, with D unclear. The germline V and J ends were trimmed by 8 bases and 3 bases, with 11 bases remaining between them. The CDR3 totals 13 residues. CDR1 and CDR2 (germline): LNHDA, SQIVND (reference sequence). Written as DNA, the CDR3 is TGTGCCAGTGCCGGAACAGTCAATCAGCCCCAGCATTTT. Amino acids: CASAGTVNQPQHF. The whole variable domain, remainder taken from reference TRBV19 and TRBJ1-5, is DGGITQSPKYLFRKEGQNVTLSCEQNLNHDAMYWYRQDPGQGLRLIYYSQIVNDFQKGDIAEGYSVSREKKESFPLTVTSAQKNPTAFYLCASAGTVNQPQHFGDGTRLSIL.

Many counts were recorded for this clonotype. The V call is TRBV9, the J call TRBJ1-4, with D perhaps matching TRBD1 (6 bases). Germline CDR1 reads SGDLS; CDR2 reads YYNGEE. The V end lost 1 base, the J end lost 8 bases, and 18 bases lay between the germline ends. The CDR3 loop spans 16 amino acids. The CDR3 loop reads CASSVSGRGKTEKLFF. The CDR3, as DNA: TGTGCCAGCAGCGTATCCGGGAGGGGGAAAACGGAAAAACTGTTTTTT.

This rearrangement joins TRBV6-4 to TRBJ1-4, with D possibly matching TRBD1 (5 bases). The CDR3 sequence is 16 residues long. The V end was cut by 2 bases, the J end by 8 bases, with 18 bases between. CDR1 is MRHNA, CDR2 SNTAGT, per germline. The CDR3 loop is CASSDPGLGAGEKLFF. The CDR3 DNA follows: TGTGCCAGCAGTGACCCCGGACTAGGGGCTGGAGAAAAACTGTTTTTT.

There are many counts of this clonotype. The rearrangement links TRBV11-3 to TRBJ2-7; 7 bases line up with TRBD1. V trimming: 7 bases; J trimming: 5 bases; junction bases outside the gene matches: 14. Germline V gives CDR1 SGHNT, CDR2 YENEEA. The CDR3 has 15 amino acids. CDR3 in amino acids: CASTPGQLILHEQYF. CDR3 sequence (DNA): TGTGCCAGCACTCCGGGACAGCTGATTCTGCACGAGCAGTACTTC.

The chain combines TRBV6-2 or TRBV6-3 with TRBJ2-3; 12 nucleotides line up with TRBD2. This CDR3 has 16 residues. J gave up 3 bases and V 5 bases, and 6 bases lay outside the gene matches. Germline V gene lookup returns CDR1 MNHEY and CDR2 SVGEGT. The CDR3 sequence: CASSAQLAGGTDTQYF. For the CDR3, the DNA is TGTGCCAGCAGTGCCCAACTAGCGGGGGGTACAGATACGCAGTATTTT.